This record covers a single T cell receptor beta chain. This sample stems from a study of control samples from healthy donors and cancer patients. Sequencing used immunoSEQ multiplex PCR; TCRdb keeps in-frame clones, though not all of them. Of about 75,000 clones in the sample, 94% were seen once. Germline trimming cut 6 bases from V and 0 bases from J; bases unmatched to any gene: 3. Germline assignment: CDR1 LNHDA and CDR2 SQIVND (reference sequence). The CDR3 consists of 15 residues. The chain has TRBV19 and TRBJ2-1; TRBD2 matches 9 bases. Sequencing input: blood. The clonotype was recovered from a woman aged 35 to 49 in good health. Written as DNA, the CDR3 is TGTGCCAGTAGCCTTAGCGGGAGCTCCTACAATGAGCAGTTCTTC. Translated: CASSLSGSSYNEQFF.